The T cell receptor (beta chain) under discussion was sequenced for a study of early T cells in non-severe SARS-CoV-2 infection. Unique molecular identifiers were added to individual cDNA molecules. A single record per CDR3 protein comes from TCRdb applying MiXCR to the 5' RACE reads. The top ten hold roughly 1.7% of the sample, which has about 59,000 distinct CDR3 sequences, less than 14% seen once. The V segment lost 1 base and the J segment 0 bases; nucleotides outside the gene matches: 8. CDR3 length: 18 amino acids. Germline CDR1 is SGHAT and CDR2 is FQNNGV. Source material: whole blood. The V call is TRBV11-2, the J call TRBJ2-2; 7 nucleotides match TRBD2. The TCR sequence derives from an adult who was a healthcare worker with PCR-confirmed SARS-CoV-2 infection or an uninfected control (not recorded which). The CDR3 loop reads CASSLVSGGVANTGELFF. Here the CDR3 DNA reads TGTGCCAGCAGCTTAGTATCGGGGGGAGTCGCGAACACCGGGGAGCTGTTTTTT.